The 21 T cell receptor beta chains below come from one sample, sequenced in a study of blood T cell repertoires in COVID-19. Produced via immunoSEQ multiplex PCR; TCRdb's table is partial and in-frame only. This sample has about 110,000 clones, with 86% found just once. The sequenced sample was peripheral blood. These receptors all stem from a middle-aged man with acute or convalescent COVID-19.

Only a few counts were recorded for this clone. The chain combines TRBV5-5 with TRBJ1-3; 9 nucleotides align to TRBD1. After removal of 1 base from V and 2 bases from J, the junction contained 4 bases not matched to a gene. Germline V gene sequence: CDR1 SGHKS, CDR2 YYEKEE (reference sequence). This CDR3 is 16 amino acids long. CDR3 protein: CASSLIRDRAGNTIYF. The CDR3 nucleotides read TGTGCCAGCAGCTTGATCCGGGACAGGGCTGGAAACACCATATATTTT.

The CDR3 loop is CASKGTGGPEAFF. CDR3 DNA sequence: TGTGCCAGCAAGGGGACAGGGGGCCCTGAAGCTTTCTTT. The chain carries TRBV12-3 or TRBV12-4 and TRBJ1-1; 12 bases are a match to TRBD1. CDR3 length: 13 amino acids. After removal of 7 bases from V and 6 bases from J, the junction contained 3 bases not matched to a gene.

The V call is TRBV27, the J call TRBJ2-4; 8 nucleotides agree with TRBD1. After removal of 6 bases from V and 1 base from J, the junction contained 5 bases not matched to a gene. Germline CDR1 reads MNHEY; CDR2 reads SMNVEV (reference sequence). The CDR3 spans 15 residues. The CDR3 loop reads CASRTQGAAKNIQYF. The CDR3 DNA is TGTGCCAGCAGAACCCAGGGGGCCGCCAAAAACATTCAGTACTTC.

This chain joins TRBV9 and TRBJ2-4, with TRBD2 matching over 8 bases. Losses at the gene ends were 4 bases for V and 6 bases for J; bases not matched to a gene: 15. The CDR3 length is 17 residues. Germline loops: CDR1 SGDLS, CDR2 YYNGEE. This chain's CDR3 is CASSPTLPGGGGNIQYF. CDR3 sequence (DNA): TGTGCCAGCAGCCCAACATTACCCGGGGGGGGCGGAAACATTCAGTACTTC.

The chain couples TRBV3-1 (or the pseudogene TRBV3-2) to TRBJ2-7; a weak D match, TRBD2 (6 bases). Germline CDR1 reads LGHDT; CDR2 reads YNNKEL (reference sequence). The CDR3 sequence is 12 residues long. Trimming took off 5 bases at V and 4 bases at J, with 9 bases between the two ends. In DNA, the CDR3 is TGTGCCAGCAGCAGACTAGGGTACGAGCAGTACTTC. It codes for CASSRLGYEQYF.

This chain uses TRBV9 with TRBJ2-1; D is possibly TRBD2 (6 bases). Germline V CDR1 and CDR2: SGDLS, YYNGEE. Trimming took 3 bases from V and 0 from J, leaving 10 bases between them. This CDR3 contains 15 residues. CDR3 sequence: CASSGDSGSYNEQFF. The CDR3 DNA reads TGTGCCAGCAGCGGGGACTCAGGCTCCTACAATGAGCAGTTCTTC.

V is TRBV6-6 and J is TRBJ1-1, with TRBD1 as a possible D gene (6 bases). Trimming pared 3 bases from V and 1 base from J, leaving 12 bases between. Germline V gene lookup returns CDR1 MNHNY and CDR2 SVGAGI (reference sequence). The CDR3 runs to 15 residues. CDR3 sequence: CASSYGGAGNTEAFF. As DNA, the CDR3 is TGTGCCAGCAGTTATGGGGGGGCGGGGAACACTGAAGCTTTCTTT.

CDR3: CAMTRDRALYGYTF. The CDR3 DNA reads TGTGCTATGACCCGGGACAGGGCCCTCTATGGCTACACCTTC. The V call is TRBV7-7, the J call TRBJ1-2; TRBD1 aligns across 9 bases. The CDR3 runs to 14 residues. Looked up from germline, CDR1 is SSHAT and CDR2 is FNYEAQ (reference sequence).

This clone was seen a few times. The chain couples TRBV5-1 to TRBJ2-6; D is ambiguous. This CDR3 region has 16 residues. Germline V gives CDR1 SGHRS, CDR2 YFSETQ. With 2 bases removed from V and 4 bases from J, the gap between germline ends came to 13 bases. The DNA of the CDR3 is TGCGCCAGCAGCTTCGCTTCAGTCTCCGGGGCCAACGTCCTGACTTTC. It translates to CASSFASVSGANVLTF.

V gene TRBV6-4 combines with J gene TRBJ2-1; 7 nucleotides align to TRBD2. The CDR3 extends over 15 amino acids. From germline, CDR1 is MRHNA and CDR2 SNTAGT. With 4 bases clipped from V and 4 bases from J, the junction kept 7 bases outside the gene matches. In DNA, the CDR3 is TGTGCCAGCAGTGTAGCGGGTGGACTATACAATGAGCAGTTCTTC. Its translation is CASSVAGGLYNEQFF.

The chain combines TRBV21-1 with TRBJ2-7; the tabulated D call, TRBD1, remains unverified against the DNA. TRBV21-1 is classified as a pseudogene. The CDR3 is 15 residues long. CDR3 nucleotides: TGTGCCAGCAGACAAGATGGGTGCCAGGCCTACGAGCAGTACTTC. Protein product: CASRQDGCQAYEQYF.

The chain employs TRBV2 and TRBJ1-1, with 7 bases aligning to TRBD1. Germline values: CDR1 SNHLY, CDR2 FYNNEI. J lost 5 bases, V lost 6 bases, and 12 bases had no gene match. The CDR3 is made up of 15 amino acids. The CDR3 spells CASSGGDSKGTEAFF. CDR3 bases: TGTGCCAGCAGCGGGGGGGACAGTAAGGGAACTGAAGCTTTCTTT.

J is TRBJ2-3 and V is TRBV7-2, with 11 bases fitting TRBD1. Germline values: CDR1 SGHTA, CDR2 FQGNSA. The CDR3 extends over 17 amino acids. V dropped 4 bases and J dropped 6; count of bases not matched to a gene: 12. The CDR3 DNA sequence: TGTGCCAGCAGCTCCGGACAGGGGGCTCCCCTTTCCGATACGCAGTATTTT. Translating gives CASSSGQGAPLSDTQYF.

The V call is TRBV10-3, the J call TRBJ2-3, with 11 bases matching TRBD2. With V trimmed by 10 bases and J by 3 bases, 12 bases remained unmatched. Germline assignment: CDR1 ENHRY and CDR2 SYGVKD. This CDR3 spans 16 amino acids. The CDR3 region is CATTVAGGPGTDTQYF. CDR3 sequence (DNA): TGTGCCACAACGGTAGCGGGGGGGCCGGGGACAGATACGCAGTATTTT.

The chain employs TRBV19 and TRBJ2-7; D gene ambiguous. Germline CDR1 is LNHDA and CDR2 is SQIVND (reference sequence). CDR3 length: 13 amino acids. Trimming removed 3 bases at V and 2 bases at J, with 8 bases between. As DNA, the CDR3 is TGTGCCAGTAGTATGGGCCTTGCCTACGAGCAGTACTTC. It is translated as CASSMGLAYEQYF.

The chain links TRBV5-1 to TRBJ2-5; D is perhaps TRBD2 (5 bases). The CDR3 totals 14 residues. Germline V gene lookup returns CDR1 SGHRS and CDR2 YFSETQ. Trimming pared 0 bases from V and 4 bases from J, leaving 10 bases between. CDR3 DNA sequence: TGCGCCAGCAGCTTGGGAACTAGTAGAGAGACCCAGTACTTC. Its translation is CASSLGTSRETQYF.

V usage is TRBV12-5 and J usage is TRBJ1-2, with D perhaps TRBD1 (6 bases). The V end lost 5 bases, the J end lost 2 bases, and 18 bases lay between the germline ends. This CDR3 is built from 16 residues. Germline V CDR1 and CDR2: LGHNT, FRNRAP. CDR3 nucleotides: TGTGCTAGTGGTCCCTCCTTAGGGCAGGGGAACTATGGCTACACCTTC. Protein sequence: CASGPSLGQGNYGYTF.

This chain joins TRBV12-5 and TRBJ2-3; D might be TRBD1 (6 bases). This CDR3 region has 16 residues. CDR1 is LGHNT and CDR2 is FRNRAP in the germline V gene. V was shortened by 0 bases and J by 3 bases, with 13 bases between the two germline ends. Here the CDR3 reads CASGLVRYRDTDTQYF. The DNA for the CDR3 is TGTGCTAGTGGTTTGGTACGTTACAGGGATACAGATACGCAGTATTTT.

The chain has TRBV30 and TRBJ2-1; 8 nucleotides match TRBD1. Looked up from germline, CDR1 is GTSNPN and CDR2 is SVGIG (reference sequence). The V segment lost 4 bases and the J segment 3 bases; nucleotides outside the gene matches: 5. The length of the CDR3 is 14 residues. The CDR3 region is CAWKNRGYYNEQFF. The CDR3 DNA reads as TGTGCCTGGAAGAACAGGGGGTACTACAATGAGCAGTTCTTC.

This chain links TRBV5-1 with TRBJ1-1; no clear D. CDR1 is SGHRS, CDR2 YFSETQ, per germline. This CDR3 comprises 14 residues. V lost 0 bases, J lost 5 bases, and 11 bases lay in between. CDR3 in amino acids: CASSLEEGRTEAFF. CDR3 in DNA: TGCGCCAGCAGCTTGGAGGAGGGCAGAACTGAAGCTTTCTTT.

This clone was seen a few times. V and J are TRBV5-1 and TRBJ2-1; 8 bases are shared with TRBD2. Germline V gene lookup returns CDR1 SGHRS and CDR2 YFSETQ. The CDR3 is 16 amino acids. Trimming at V came to 4 bases and at J to 5 bases, leaving 11 bases not matched to a gene. The CDR3 DNA follows: TGCGCCAGCAGCGCCCCAGGTGGGCGGGAGGACAATGAGCAGTTCTTC. Translating gives CASSAPGGREDNEQFF.